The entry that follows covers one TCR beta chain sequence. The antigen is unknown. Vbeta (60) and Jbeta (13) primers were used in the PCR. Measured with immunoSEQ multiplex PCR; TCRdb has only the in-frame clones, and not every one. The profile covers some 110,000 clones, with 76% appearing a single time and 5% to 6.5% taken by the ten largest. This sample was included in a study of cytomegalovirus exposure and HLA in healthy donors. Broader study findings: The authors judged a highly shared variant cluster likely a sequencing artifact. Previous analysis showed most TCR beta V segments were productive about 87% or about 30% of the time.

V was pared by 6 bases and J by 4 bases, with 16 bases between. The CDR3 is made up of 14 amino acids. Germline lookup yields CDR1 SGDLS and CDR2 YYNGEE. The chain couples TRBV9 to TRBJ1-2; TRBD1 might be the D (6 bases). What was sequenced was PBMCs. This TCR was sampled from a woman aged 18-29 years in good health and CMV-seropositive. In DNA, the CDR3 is TGTGCCAGCACAGGGACATTTTTCAGCTATGGCTACACCTTC. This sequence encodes CASTGTFFSYGYTF.